This T cell receptor beta chain was documented in a study of metastatic and nonmetastatic thyroid tumors. The CDR3 sequence is 14 residues long. Germline V gene data show CDR1 as MGHRA and CDR2 as YSYEKL. With MiXCR, TCRdb called clones anew from the PCR reads. Among approximately 74,000 clones listed, 12% to 15% were seen once. Among the patients, none had received any treatment before thyroid surgery. This clone was observed at least ten times. At one end the junction does not follow the germline gene, possibly because of a read error. The same CDR3 can be traced to other DNA sequences in this sample.

The clonotype was recovered from a male donor with papillary thyroid cancer or a benign thyroid nodule (not recorded which). Some clones in this sample may be carry-over from other donors' samples. The sequenced sample was blood. This chain links TRBV4-1 with TRBJ1-2, with D perhaps matching TRBD1 (5 bases). The CDR3 coding sequence is TGCGCCAGCAGCTCAAGTGGGGGGTCCTATGGCTACACCTTT. It yields the protein CASSSSGGSYGYTF.